This T cell receptor (beta chain) was sequenced in a study of cytomegalovirus exposure and HLA in healthy donors (TCRdb year 2017). For the study in its entirety: An earlier analysis of a few hundred of the donors reported approximately 300 Gb of sequence data and 117 million unique TCR beta sequences obtained from 180 million or so T cells. Around 330 gigabases of sequencing data and around 85 million unique TCR sequences made up an early release that covered 500 to 650 HLA-typed donors. Among the roughly 390 genotyped donors, about 85% belonged to the genetic ancestry cluster associated with self-reported Caucasian donors. The aim of the study was to test whether cataloging public T cell receptors could identify signatures of past pathogen exposure. Using immunosequencing, the study profiled T cell repertoires from around 670 subjects and related those repertoires to cytomegalovirus serostatus. In addition to the first cohort of 666 subjects, a separate validation cohort of approximately 120 different subjects was used. The study combined high-throughput TCR immunosequencing, statistical association of individual TCRs with disease status, and machine learning to predict cytomegalovirus infection status. In a later analysis, previously published TCR beta repertoires from more than 500 donors were re-analyzed and high-resolution HLA genotyping was added so that TCR occurrence patterns could be studied. Rather than using new phenotypic data, the later analysis identified candidate immune exposures from TCR beta sequences and from how often those sequences occurred across donors. An earlier analysis of around 580 of the donors used high-throughput TCR beta sequencing to judge whether each TCR beta V gene segment behaved as functional or pseudogenic. Alongside the repertoire data, information on donor age, sex, ethnicity and CMV serostatus was compiled. A later genetic analysis took genome-wide SNP genotypes for about three fifths of the roughly 670 donors and used that subset as a discovery cohort. All discovery cohort repertoires had been generated using a single sequencing platform. Class I and class II HLA loci were covered by the typing at four-digit resolution. The number of donors typed differed by locus, with about 629-640 for A, B, C, DRB1 and DQB1, around 500 for DQA1, over 600 for DPA1, and approximately 470 for DPB1. About five DR-DQ haplotypes were treated as single units for association and clustering because of strong linkage in the cohort. On average, 235,054 unique TCR beta nucleotide sequences were sequenced per donor among more than 350 genotyped donors of the cohort, with approximately 18% of those sequences being non-productive. What the authors observed across the whole study: In the study, some 160 TCR beta chains were listed as associated with cytomegalovirus. In an earlier analysis of a few hundred of the donors, most TCR beta V segments were observed in productive rearrangements about 87% or about 30% of the time, broadly matching IMGT annotations. The classifier was reported to diagnose cytomegalovirus status with high specificity and sensitivity in both the original cohort and the validation cohort. A later analysis reported that several top co-occurrence clusters appeared linked to parvovirus B19, influenza, CMV and Epstein-Barr virus. In vitro tests confirmed that a few of the cytomegalovirus-associated TCR beta chains recognize cytomegalovirus antigens. A cluster of highly shared sequence variants was judged likely to be a technical artifact of the sequencing pipeline. This cohort had only TCR beta chains sequenced, and the lack of alpha or paired-chain data limited which features could be detected. According to a later genetic analysis, donors in an Asian-associated ancestry cluster had fewer N-insertions in productive TCRs than the approximately 690-donor mean. A further reported finding was that TCR beta sequences accurately predicted the HLA-A and HLA-B alleles for most subjects in the first cohort. In a later analysis, some 18,000 TCR beta sequences were associated with specific HLA alleles at a false discovery rate of 0.05. Some 16 rarely observed V segments, including chromosome 9 orphons, were excluded from the earlier analysis of 550 to 700 of the donors because counts were too low. The 87-base-pair reads could not distinguish some IMGT-functional V segments, including TRBV6-2 and TRBV6-3, so those segments were excluded. Across donors, most TCR sequences were observed very rarely, whereas some public TCRs were present in many individuals. Immune exposure information for the cohort was limited to CMV serostatus. V-gene and J-gene trimming of TCR beta chains was associated with a missense DCLRE1C variant in a later genetic analysis, and the association was replicated in an independent cohort. Linkage disequilibrium might explain the correlated functional status among segregating V segments, but an unknown experimental factor could not be ruled out. The authors suggested that the approach could potentially be generalized to other disease states and immunological phenotypes. Roughly uniform sequencing depth across donors was assumed in presence/absence analyses, although this assumption may not hold. Strong co-occurrence of HLA alleles, especially DR and DQ, made assigning TCR associations to individual alleles difficult. In a later analysis, HLA-associated TCR beta chains showed more clonal expansion and lower generation probabilities than non-associated chains that were equally common. A later analysis found that most CMV-associated TCR beta chains appeared HLA-restricted, with HLA associations seemingly driven largely by CMV exposure. In a later analysis, TCR association rates were found to vary across HLA loci, with the most associated TCRs seen for DRB1 alleles and the fewest for HLA-C alleles. HLA typing was unavailable for some donors at each locus, so association tests used only the typed subset.

This clone has a single count. Its antigen has not been determined. The input lacks base qualities; no much larger clone sits a single base away. The cohort consisted of hundreds of healthy bone marrow donors. All cohort members were sampled while nominally healthy, although unrecorded immune exposures were likely present. The donor tested CMV seronegative and was one of the 352 seronegative cohort members. A peripheral blood sample was provided by each donor, and peripheral blood mononuclear cells were used for TCR beta sequencing. Genomic DNA extraction from the blood cell samples was performed with the Qiagen DNeasy Blood Extraction Kit. Library construction relied on the immunoSEQ multiplex PCR assay. For the multiplex PCR, a mixture combining 60 forward primers for TCR Vbeta segments and 13 reverse primers for TCR Jbeta segments was used. Amplification of the CDR3 region of rearranged TCR beta genes was performed with a multiplex PCR assay on genomic DNA. Amplified TCR beta libraries were sequenced as 87-base-pair reads on the Illumina HiSeq System. Turning to the authors' computational methods: In a later analysis, tens of millions of unique TCR beta chains were counted across the 666 repertoires, and approximately 9.9 million of these chains were shared by at least two donors. To remove PCR and sequencing errors, raw reads were error-corrected and collapsed into unique sequences using a nearest-neighbor algorithm that merged closely related sequences. Alignment of CDR3 sequences to IMGT reference sequences was used to assign V, D and J gene segments. For a sequence to be retained, a match of at least six nucleotides to both a V gene segment and a J gene segment was required. Rearrangements were called productive when the CDR3 lacked stop codons and stayed in frame with V and J; all others were non-productive. CDR3 was defined according to IMGT convention as the region running from the second conserved V-encoded cysteine to the conserved J-encoded phenylalanine. The earlier analysis of 500 to 650 of the donors excluded any sequence lacking an unambiguous match to a single V gene segment. An earlier analysis of roughly 590 of the donors called V segments functional above 56.7% productive rearrangements and segregating when the between-donor standard deviation exceeded 5%. A statistical classification framework was built for diagnosing cytomegalovirus status from the catalog of TCR beta chain sequences. V and J gene assignment, in a later analysis, came from comparing TCR nucleotide sequences with IMGT/GENE-DB human TR gene sequences. A later analysis assigned CDR3 sequences and most-parsimonious VDJ recombination scenarios with the TCRdist pipeline. A later analysis defined each TCR beta chain by its CDR3 amino acid sequence plus V-gene family, and excluded reads lacking a unique V-gene family. A later analysis removed 500 to 600 highly shared, low-generation-probability nucleotide sequences to deal with suspected cross-contamination and a sequencing artifact. For each public chain, a later analysis derived a clonal expansion index from normalized ranks of inferred template counts within each repertoire. In a later analysis, generation probabilities were computed using a VDJ recombination model fitted to out-of-frame rearrangements, and the results were checked against IGoR. Hypergeometric tests were used in a later analysis to score TCR-TCR, TCR-HLA and TCR-CMV co-occurrence, with a repertoire-size bias correction applied to the TCR pairs. In a later analysis, false discovery rates were estimated by permuting HLA or CMV assignments 20 times. In a later analysis, co-occurring TCRs were grouped using DBSCAN, with TCRdist sequence similarity added in when clustering inside HLA-allele-positive subsets. For co-occurrence clustering, repertoires with fewer than 30,000 or more than 120,000 public chains were excluded, along with a handful of repertoires with anomalous nucleotide sharing. TCRdb's version of the immuneACCESS table is confined to in-frame rearrangements and falls short of the full clone set. An unresolved V gene accounts for under half of the shortfall where checked; the remainder is of unknown origin. For V, J and clone size, that table is used; D and trimming come from the DNA. Counted in this sample were about 150,000 clones; over 75% of them appeared once. The ten largest clones capture 1.5% to 2% of the sample.

Via the germline V gene (reference sequence), CDR1 is MNHEY and CDR2 SMNVEV. Relative to germline, V is missing 5 bases and J is missing 2 bases, with 7 bases of the junction outside any gene match. Counted from cysteine to phenylalanine, this CDR3 has 16 amino acids. The only DNA kept is the CDR3, 48 bases in frame from the first base. The sequence is built from TRBV27 and TRBJ1-2; TRBD1 lines up with 11 middle nucleotides. The sequenced material came from PBMCs. The receptor comes from a woman in her thirties in good health and CMV-seronegative. The encoded CDR3 is CASSKMDRGRNYGYTF. The DNA is as follows: TGTGCCAGCAGTAAAATGGACAGGGGGCGAAACTATGGCTACACCTTC.